Shown below are 5 T cell receptor beta chains from a single sample sequenced in a study of T cells in Graves' hyperthyroidism and ophthalmopathy. There were TCR beta CDR3 regions amplified from RNA transcripts. During a first-round RT-PCR of the TCR CDR3, the HTBI primer set was used. One entry per CDR3 protein, called by TCRdb with MiXCR from the multiplex PCR reads. This table has 300,000 to 450,000 distinct CDR3 sequences, less than 15% appearing once. The sample consisted of blood. All receptors derive from a man aged 25 to 40 with Graves' hyperthyroidism that later progressed to Graves' ophthalmopathy.

This clonotype was observed at least ten times. The CDR3 sequence: CASTYRGQGKMNTEAFF. As DNA, the CDR3 is TGTGCCAGCACATACCGAGGACAGGGAAAAATGAACACTGAAGCTTTCTTT. The chain recombines TRBV2 with TRBJ1-1; 8 bases match TRBD1. The junction had 13 bases not matched to a gene; V was cut back by 7 bases and J by 0 bases. CDR1 is SNHLY, CDR2 FYNNEI, per germline. This CDR3 has 17 residues.

This clonotype was detected only a few times. V gene TRBV7-2 combines with J gene TRBJ1-1; the D gene is possibly TRBD1 (5 bases). Germline-derived CDR1 and CDR2 are SGHTA and FQGNSA. The CDR3 contains 17 residues. The V and J ends lost 4 bases and 4 bases respectively, with 22 bases between them. CDR3 residues: CASSSRTGTIFGTEAFF. The CDR3 DNA sequence: TGTGCCAGCAGCTCCCGTACCGGGACGATTTTTGGCACTGAAGCTTTCTTT.

This clonotype was seen more than once but under ten times. The rearrangement uses TRBV4-1 and TRBJ1-5; a possible D gene is TRBD1 (6 bases). This CDR3 region has 15 residues. V lost 7 bases and J lost 6, with 19 bases in between. Germline CDR1 and CDR2: MGHRA and YSYEKL. The CDR3 sequence is CASKLRWTVGQPQHF. The CDR3 DNA sequence: TGCGCCAGCAAACTCCGTTGGACAGTAGGTCAGCCCCAGCATTTT.

Comments on this clonotype: One end of the junction varies from germline; a read error may be responsible. V and J are TRBV7-2 and TRBJ2-7, with TRBD1 as a possible D gene (7 bases). Germline V gives CDR1 SGHTA, CDR2 FQGNSA. The CDR3 has 14 amino acids. The CDR3 DNA sequence: TGTGCCAGCAGCCGGCCCGACAGGGAGGACGAGCAGTGCTTC. This translates into CASSRPDREDEQCF.

This clonotype was observed many times. V and J are TRBV6-1 and TRBJ1-5; TRBD1 matches 10 bases. Germline V gene lookup returns CDR1 MNHNS and CDR2 SASEGT. This CDR3 has 16 amino acids. V dropped 6 bases and J dropped 2; count of bases not matched to a gene: 7. The CDR3 loop reads CASSRDRGSGNQPQHF. The CDR3 nucleotides are TGTGCCAGCAGCCGGGACAGGGGATCAGGCAATCAGCCCCAGCATTTT.